The rows below give T cell receptor beta chains drawn from one sample of a study of T cells after yellow fever vaccination. TCRdb itself ran the 5' RACE reads through MiXCR, one entry per CDR3 protein. The profile covers a few hundred thousand distinct CDR3 sequences, with roughly 17% appearing a single time and roughly 17% taken by the ten largest. The sample was PBMCs, taken roughly 5 days after the first yellow fever vaccination. The receptor set was obtained from a man between 18 and 35 years old who received the YFV17D yellow fever vaccine. CDR3s include the opening cysteine and the closing phenylalanine or tryptophan. D genes are given only for firm matches. Where a row states a size, it is once, few, many or the class of an expanded clone; other rows omit it.

J gene: TRBJ1-1; V gene: TRBV7-2; D gene: NA; clone size: NA; CDR3 protein: CASSLERGRTEAFF; CDR3 DNA: TGTGCCAGCAGCTTAGAGAGGGGGAGGACTGAAGCTTTCTTT
J gene: TRBJ2-5; V gene: TRBV29-1; D gene: TRBD1; clone size: many; CDR3 protein: CSVEDRNRGKETQYF; CDR3 DNA: TGCAGCGTTGAAGATCGAAACAGGGGAAAAGAGACCCAGTACTTC
J gene: TRBJ2-1; V gene: TRBV7-9; D gene: NA; clone size: NA; CDR3 protein: CASSQWGRGIRNEQSF; CDR3 DNA: NA
J gene: TRBJ1-3; V gene: TRBV20-1; D gene: NA; clone size: few; CDR3 protein: CSARVGGSSGNTIYF; CDR3 DNA: TGCAGTGCTAGAGTCGGGGGCAGCTCTGGAAACACCATATATTTT
J gene: TRBJ2-2; V gene: TRBV7-3; D gene: NA; clone size: NA; CDR3 protein: CASSLQDLNTGELFF; CDR3 DNA: TGTGCCAGCAGCTTACAGGACCTGAACACCGGGGAGCTGTTTTTT
J gene: TRBJ2-3; V gene: TRBV5-6; D gene: TRBD1; clone size: few; CDR3 protein: CASSPPPGQRTDTQYF; CDR3 DNA: TGTGCCAGCAGCCCACCCCCGGGACAGAGAACAGATACGCAGTATTTT
J gene: TRBJ1-1; V gene: TRBV5-1; D gene: NA; clone size: NA; CDR3 protein: CASSLPGLGGDTEAFF; CDR3 DNA: TGCGCCAGCAGCTTACCGGGACTCGGAGGGGACACTGAAGCTTTCTTT
J gene: TRBJ2-3; V gene: TRBV6-5; D gene: NA; clone size: NA; CDR3 protein: CASSYLGGSTDTQYF; CDR3 DNA: TGTGCCAGCAGTTACTTAGGGGGGAGCACAGATACGCAGTATTTT
J gene: TRBJ2-3; V gene: TRBV15; D gene: TRBD2; clone size: NA; CDR3 protein: CATSRVRGGGTDTQYF; CDR3 DNA: TGTGCCACCAGCAGAGTCAGGGGCGGGGGGACAGATACGCAGTATTTT
J gene: TRBJ1-4; V gene: TRBV10-3; D gene: NA; clone size: NA; CDR3 protein: CAISPGPGESEKLFF; CDR3 DNA: TGTGCCATCAGCCCCGGGCCGGGGGAAAGTGAAAAACTGTTTTTT
J gene: TRBJ1-4; V gene: TRBV18; D gene: NA; clone size: NA; CDR3 protein: CASSFVDEKLFF; CDR3 DNA: TGTGCCAGCTCATTTGTTGATGAAAAACTGTTTTTT
J gene: TRBJ2-5; V gene: TRBV11-1; D gene: TRBD2; clone size: few; CDR3 protein: CASSSGVGETQYF; CDR3 DNA: TGTGCCAGCAGCAGCGGGGTCGGAGAGACCCAGTACTTC
J gene: TRBJ1-1; V gene: TRBV5-6; D gene: NA; clone size: NA; CDR3 protein: CAIGPGGFNTEAFF; CDR3 DNA: TGTGCCATCGGCCCCGGGGGCTTTAACACTGAAGCTTTCTTT
J gene: TRBJ2-5; V gene: TRBV7-2; D gene: TRBD2; clone size: many; CDR3 protein: CASSFTSGEETQYF; CDR3 DNA: TGTGCCAGCAGCTTCACTAGCGGGGAAGAGACCCAGTACTTC
J gene: TRBJ2-3; V gene: TRBV4-3; D gene: TRBD2; clone size: few; CDR3 protein: CASSQERGVAGQTQYF; CDR3 DNA: TGCGCCAGCAGCCAAGAGCGGGGGGTAGCTGGGCAGACGCAGTATTTT
J gene: TRBJ1-6; V gene: TRBV25-1; D gene: NA; clone size: NA; CDR3 protein: CASSGERYNSPLHF; CDR3 DNA: TGTGCCAGCAGTGGGGAACGGTATAATTCACCCCTCCACTTT
J gene: TRBJ2-4; V gene: TRBV3-1; D gene: NA; clone size: few; CDR3 protein: CASSSLTVGVGNIQYF; CDR3 DNA: TGTGCCAGCAGCTCTCTAACGGTCGGGGTTGGAAACATTCAGTACTTC
J gene: TRBJ2-5; V gene: TRBV5-4; D gene: NA; clone size: NA; CDR3 protein: CASSLVAVGETQYF; CDR3 DNA: TGTGCCAGCAGCTTGGTAGCCGTAGGGGAGACCCAGTACTTC
J gene: TRBJ1-4; V gene: TRBV18; D gene: TRBD1; clone size: NA; CDR3 protein: CASSGTGDPNEKLFF; CDR3 DNA: TGTGCCAGCTCGGGCACAGGGGATCCTAATGAAAAACTGTTTTTT
J gene: TRBJ1-3; V gene: TRBV5-4; D gene: NA; clone size: few; CDR3 protein: CASRKDASSGNTIYF; CDR3 DNA: TGTGCCAGCCGGAAGGACGCGAGCTCTGGAAACACCATATATTTT
J gene: TRBJ2-2; V gene: TRBV20-1; D gene: NA; clone size: NA; CDR3 protein: CSARRRPAGELFF; CDR3 DNA: TGCAGTGCTAGAAGACGGCCGGCCGGGGAGCTGTTTTTT
J gene: TRBJ2-2; V gene: TRBV2; D gene: NA; clone size: few; CDR3 protein: CASRRTENTGELFF; CDR3 DNA: TGTGCCAGCAGGAGGACAGAGAACACCGGGGAGCTGTTTTTT
J gene: TRBJ1-1; V gene: TRBV15; D gene: NA; clone size: few; CDR3 protein: CATSRIVPGNTEAFF; CDR3 DNA: TGTGCCACCAGCAGAATAGTTCCAGGGAACACTGAAGCTTTCTTT
J gene: TRBJ1-3; V gene: TRBV28; D gene: NA; clone size: few; CDR3 protein: CASRGITRNTIYF; CDR3 DNA: TGTGCCAGCAGGGGGATCACTCGAAACACCATATATTTT
J gene: TRBJ2-1; V gene: TRBV6-2/TRBV6-3; D gene: TRBD1; clone size: many; CDR3 protein: CASSPRTGGNEQFF; CDR3 DNA: TGTGCCAGCAGTCCCCGGACAGGGGGCAATGAGCAGTTCTTC
J gene: TRBJ2-3; V gene: TRBV28; D gene: NA; clone size: NA; CDR3 protein: CASSSRLRGPTDTQYF; CDR3 DNA: TGTGCCAGCAGTTCCCGCTTGCGCGGACCCACAGATACGCAGTATTTT
J gene: TRBJ1-3; V gene: TRBV5-1; D gene: NA; clone size: NA; CDR3 protein: CASSFGTLSGNTIYF; CDR3 DNA: TGCGCCAGCAGCTTCGGGACTCTCTCTGGAAACACCATATATTTT
J gene: TRBJ1-1; V gene: TRBV4-3; D gene: NA; clone size: NA; CDR3 protein: CASSQESGSEAFF; CDR3 DNA: TGCGCCAGCAGCCAAGAGTCAGGGTCTGAAGCTTTCTTT
J gene: TRBJ1-2; V gene: TRBV29-1; D gene: NA; clone size: NA; CDR3 protein: CSVDSSTNYGYTF; CDR3 DNA: TGCAGCGTGGACAGTAGTACTAACTATGGCTACACCTTC
J gene: TRBJ1-2; V gene: TRBV29-1; D gene: NA; clone size: NA; CDR3 protein: CSVGRGQGGNYGYTF; CDR3 DNA: TGCAGCGTAGGTCGGGGGCAGGGAGGAAACTATGGCTACACCTTC
J gene: TRBJ2-2; V gene: TRBV21-1; D gene: NA; clone size: many; CDR3 protein: CASSIGACKVLGELFF; CDR3 DNA: TGTGCCAGCAGCATCGGGGCTTGTAAGGTTTTGGGGGAGCTGTTTTTT
J gene: TRBJ2-5; V gene: TRBV7-2; D gene: NA; clone size: NA; CDR3 protein: CASSLGDLRRETQYF; CDR3 DNA: TGTGCCAGCAGCTTAGGGGACCTTCGAAGGGAGACCCAGTACTTC
J gene: TRBJ2-1; V gene: TRBV6-5; D gene: TRBD1; clone size: NA; CDR3 protein: CASSYGDRGNEQFF; CDR3 DNA: TGTGCCAGCAGTTACGGGGACAGGGGCAATGAGCAGTTCTTC
J gene: TRBJ2-3; V gene: TRBV5-1; D gene: TRBD2; clone size: many; CDR3 protein: CASSSLGTSGGADTQYF; CDR3 DNA: TGCGCCAGCAGCTCTTTAGGTACTAGCGGGGGGGCAGATACGCAGTATTTT
J gene: TRBJ1-1; V gene: TRBV5-5; D gene: NA; clone size: few; CDR3 protein: CASSWRAEAFF; CDR3 DNA: TGTGCCAGCAGCTGGAGGGCTGAAGCTTTCTTT
J gene: TRBJ2-7; V gene: TRBV7-6; D gene: TRBD2; clone size: NA; CDR3 protein: CASSSGLAGGPLHEQYF; CDR3 DNA: TGTGCCAGCAGCTCTGGACTAGCGGGGGGGCCACTCCACGAGCAGTACTTC
J gene: TRBJ1-2; V gene: TRBV7-9; D gene: NA; clone size: NA; CDR3 protein: CASSLDGTFGYTF; CDR3 DNA: TGTGCCAGCAGCTTAGACGGAACATTTGGCTACACCTTC
J gene: TRBJ1-4; V gene: TRBV10-3; D gene: NA; clone size: few; CDR3 protein: CAISRRGGEEKLFF; CDR3 DNA: TGTGCCATCAGCCGGCGCGGAGGGGAGGAAAAACTGTTTTTT
J gene: TRBJ2-3; V gene: TRBV9; D gene: TRBD1; clone size: many; CDR3 protein: CASSETGVDTQYF; CDR3 DNA: TGTGCCAGCAGCGAAACAGGGGTAGATACGCAGTATTTT
J gene: TRBJ1-5; V gene: TRBV30; D gene: NA; clone size: NA; CDR3 protein: CAWSKGGQPQHF; CDR3 DNA: TGTGCCTGGAGTAAGGGGGGTCAGCCCCAGCATTTT
J gene: TRBJ2-1; V gene: TRBV14; D gene: NA; clone size: once; CDR3 protein: CASCPSDNEQFF; CDR3 DNA: TGTGCCAGCTGCCCTTCGGACAATGAGCAGTTCTTC
J gene: TRBJ2-7; V gene: TRBV12-3/TRBV12-4; D gene: TRBD1; clone size: NA; CDR3 protein: CASSRTGAEQYF; CDR3 DNA: TGTGCCAGCAGTAGGACAGGGGCCGAGCAGTACTTC
J gene: TRBJ2-6; V gene: TRBV20-1; D gene: TRBD1; clone size: few; CDR3 protein: CSAPGDRGIMGANVLTF; CDR3 DNA: TGCAGTGCCCCCGGGGACAGGGGGATTATGGGGGCCAACGTCCTGACTTTC
J gene: TRBJ2-1; V gene: TRBV19; D gene: NA; clone size: many; CDR3 protein: CASSIGWTAYNEQFF; CDR3 DNA: TGTGCCAGTAGTATTGGGTGGACAGCCTACAATGAGCAGTTCTTC